The 10 T cell receptor beta chains presented below share a single source sample, sequenced in a study of control samples from healthy donors and cancer patients (dated by TCRdb to the early 2020s). Library prep was done by the immunoSEQ multiplex PCR assay. The source is immuneACCESS, and TCRdb retained only in-frame sequences with V and J called. Part of the clones is not carried over; for the studies checked, unresolved V genes explain less than half of this, and the remainder is unexplained. The sample table contains about 120,000 clones; only one count was recorded for 88% of them. The ten largest make up 2% to 2.5% of the sample. Material for sequencing was blood. These receptors originate from a woman aged 70-85 years in good health.

The chain is built from TRBV11-3 and TRBJ1-1, with 8 bases that match TRBD1. The CDR3 covers 13 residues. The V gene end was trimmed by 3 bases and the J gene end by 4 bases; junction bases not matched to a gene: 1. Germline V gene lookup returns CDR1 SGHNT and CDR2 YENEEA. CDR3 sequence reads: CASSFDRGTEAFF. CDR3 DNA sequence: TGTGCCAGCAGCTTTGACAGGGGCACTGAAGCTTTCTTT.

This chain links TRBV7-2 with TRBJ1-2; no definite D call. CDR1 and CDR2 from the germline V gene are SGHTA and FQGNSA. The CDR3 runs 11 residues. The V gene lost 3 bases and the J gene lost 4 bases, with 3 bases spanning the gap. CDR3 sequence (DNA): TGTGCCAGCAGCTTGAGCTATGGCTACACCTTC. Its protein is CASSLSYGYTF.

This sequence joins TRBV9 and TRBJ2-1; 12 bases map to TRBD2. Germline V gives CDR1 SGDLS, CDR2 YYNGEE. With V trimmed by 4 bases and J by 9 bases, 11 bases remained unmatched. The CDR3 totals 16 residues. The CDR3 sequence is CASSPRLAGGVGEQFF. The CDR3, as DNA: TGTGCCAGCAGCCCCCGGCTAGCGGGGGGGGTGGGTGAGCAGTTCTTC.

This clone was detected once. Here the CDR3 reads CASSARGAGSNNSPLHF. The CDR3 DNA reads TGTGCCAGCAGTGCAAGGGGGGCAGGGTCGAACAATTCACCCCTCCACTTT. The chain recombines TRBV6-1 with TRBJ1-6, with TRBD1 as a possible D gene (6 bases). The CDR3 contains 17 residues. CDR1 and CDR2 from the germline V gene are MNHNS and SASEGT. V lost 4 bases and J lost 7, with 20 bases in between.

V gene TRBV18 combines with J gene TRBJ1-5, with D perhaps TRBD1 (5 bases). Germline values: CDR1 KGHSH, CDR2 LQKENI. The CDR3 loop spans 14 amino acids. V lost 3 bases, J lost 2 bases, and 8 bases lay in between. The chain's CDR3 is CASSPGDGNQPQHF. The DNA of the CDR3 is TGTGCCAGCTCACCGGGGGATGGCAATCAGCCCCAGCATTTT.

This chain uses TRBV9 with TRBJ2-3; 15 bases match TRBD2. J was trimmed by 0 bases and V by 4 bases; bases with no gene match: 6. This CDR3 comprises 18 residues. The V gene's germline CDR1 is SGDLS and CDR2 YYNGEE. The CDR3 loop is CASSPGLAGGASTDTQYF. The CDR3 coding sequence is TGTGCCAGCAGCCCGGGACTAGCGGGGGGAGCTAGCACAGATACGCAGTATTTT. Using reference TRBV9 and TRBJ2-3 for the parts outside the CDR3, the full variable domain is DSGVTQTPKHLITATGQRVTLRCSPRSGDLSVYWYQQSLDQGLQFLIQYYNGEERAKGNILERFSAQQFPDLHSELNLSSLELGDSALYFCASSPGLAGGASTDTQYFGPGTRLTVL.

Only a few counts were recorded for this clone. The rearrangement links TRBV12-3 or TRBV12-4 to TRBJ1-2; D is unresolved. V was cut by 3 bases and J by 7 bases, with 12 bases left in between. The CDR3 has 13 residues. CDR3 sequence reads: CASSLLGSSGYTF. DNA of the CDR3: TGTGCCAGCAGTTTGCTAGGGAGTAGTGGCTACACCTTC.

The sample holds a few counts of this clone. The chain carries TRBV3-1 (or the pseudogene TRBV3-2) and TRBJ1-5, with D possibly matching TRBD1 (6 bases). The ends were cut back, 1 base at V and 2 bases at J, with 9 bases in the middle. Germline V gene data show CDR1 as LGHDT and CDR2 as YNNKEL (reference sequence). This CDR3 spans 15 amino acids. As DNA, the CDR3 is TGTGCCAGCAGCCAAGGAGGGGGTGGCAATCAGCCCCAGCATTTT. Translated, it gives CASSQGGGGNQPQHF.

The J gene is TRBJ1-5, the V gene TRBV5-1, with D possibly being TRBD1 (6 bases). The CDR3 is 13 residues long. The germline CDR1 and CDR2 sequences are SGHRS and YFSETQ. V lost 3 bases, J lost 6 bases, and 10 bases lay in between. The CDR3 DNA is TGCGCCAGCAGCTGGGGGGCAGGTCAGCCCCAGCATTTT. It encodes CASSWGAGQPQHF.

The chain combines TRBV10-3 with TRBJ2-3, with 10 bases aligning to TRBD2. CDR1 is ENHRY and CDR2 is SYGVKD in the germline V gene. V was pared by 10 bases and J by 3 bases, with 7 bases of the junction left unmatched. The CDR3 has 14 residues. The CDR3 bases are TGTGCCACCAAAAGCGGGGGGGGGACAGATACGCAGTATTTT. Translation gives CATKSGGGTDTQYF.